The 30 T cell receptor beta chains reported below all come from one sample, sequenced in a study of T cell repertoires in cytomegalovirus infection. No antigen is known for these receptors. MiXCR, applied by TCRdb to the reads, yields one record per CDR3 protein. The sample carries 700,000 to 900,000 distinct CDR3 sequences, about 27% recorded once. The material was cultured CD8+ T cells from PBMCs, obtained from culture after CMV antigen stimulation. These receptors were taken from a human donor in good health (CMV status not recorded). Some clones in this sample may be carry-over from other donors' samples.

The J gene is TRBJ1-6, the V gene TRBV13; 7 bases agree with TRBD1. Losses at the gene ends were 5 bases for V and 5 bases for J; bases not matched to a gene: 21. Germline CDR1 and CDR2: PRHDT and FYEKMQ (reference sequence). The CDR3 has 20 amino acids. CDR3 region: CASSRYLRYARQGDNSPLHF. DNA for the CDR3: TGTGCCAGCAGCCGCTACCTTCGCTACGCCCGACAGGGAGATAATTCACCCCTCCACTTT.

The chain joins TRBV12-3 or TRBV12-4 to TRBJ2-5, with D maybe TRBD2 (5 bases). The CDR3 is 15 amino acids. V dropped 3 bases and J dropped 4 bases, with 15 bases sitting between them. The CDR3 reads CASSLDLGIGETQYF. CDR3 nucleotide sequence: TGTGCCAGCAGTTTGGACTTGGGGATAGGAGAGACCCAGTACTTC.

This clonotype was found a few times. This chain joins TRBV7-9 and TRBJ2-5; maybe TRBD1 (6 bases). The CDR3 loop spans 14 amino acids. Germline V gene sequence: CDR1 SEHNR, CDR2 FQNEAQ (reference sequence). V was trimmed by 9 bases and J by 5 bases, leaving 19 bases between them. CDR3 protein: CASSPTDRRETQYF. CDR3 bases: TGTGCCAGTTCTCCCACCGACAGGCGTGAGACCCAGTACTTC.

This clonotype occurred a few times. V and J are TRBV7-9 and TRBJ2-7; TRBD1 aligns across 8 bases. CDR1 SEHNR and CDR2 FQNEAQ come from the germline V gene (reference sequence). The CDR3 consists of 13 residues. V was pared by 6 bases and J by 3 bases, with 4 bases of the junction left unmatched. Here the CDR3 DNA reads TGTGCCAGCAGAGGGACAGGTGGCTACGAGCAGTACGTC. It specifies CASRGTGGYEQYV.

The V call is TRBV6-6, the J call TRBJ1-5; the match to TRBD1 covers 11 bases. Germline assignment: CDR1 MNHNY and CDR2 SVGAGI (reference sequence). Trimming at V came to 4 bases and at J to 0 bases, leaving 5 bases not matched to a gene. The CDR3 loop spans 17 amino acids. CDR3 sequence: CASSSDRGLYSNQPQHF. The DNA of the CDR3 is TGTGCCAGCAGTTCGGACAGGGGGCTGTATAGCAATCAGCCCCAGCATTTT.

There are many counts of this clonotype. The rearrangement joins TRBV12-3 or TRBV12-4 to TRBJ1-3; D is uncertain. V was shortened by 5 bases and J by 0 bases, with 14 bases between the two germline ends. The CDR3 covers 16 residues. CDR3 DNA sequence: TGTGCCAGCAGTATCAGCAGCGGCGGCTCTGGAAACACCATATATTTT. Translated, it gives CASSISSGGSGNTIYF.

This clonotype has more than one count but fewer than ten. The junction and the germline gene differ at one end; a read error may be behind it. This chain connects TRBV6-1 to TRBJ1-1; a weak D match, TRBD1 (6 bases). Germline CDR1 is MNHNS and CDR2 is SASEGT. This CDR3 is built from 11 residues. The CDR3 DNA sequence: TGTGCCAGCAACGAGGGGGGGCACTTGTCATTT. Translated: CASNEGGHLSF.

V gene TRBV27 combines with J gene TRBJ2-7; TRBD2 agrees at 8 bases. With 3 bases clipped from V and 2 bases from J, the junction kept 6 bases outside the gene matches. Per germline, CDR1 MNHEY and CDR2 SMNVEV (reference sequence). This CDR3 is built from 15 residues. Written as DNA, the CDR3 is TGTGCCAGCAGTTTTCGGGGGGGGGCTACCTACGAGCAGTACGTC. This encodes CASSFRGGATYEQYV.

The V and J genes are TRBV28 and TRBJ2-7; D possibly corresponds to TRBD2 (6 bases). Germline V gene data show CDR1 as MDHEN and CDR2 as SYDVKM. The V end lost 3 bases, the J end lost 0 bases, and 12 bases lay between the germline ends. CDR3 length: 15 residues. CDR3 in amino acids: CASSFAGRSSYEQYV. CDR3 bases: TGTGCCAGCAGTTTTGCGGGACGAAGCTCCTACGAGCAGTACGTC.

This clonotype turned up a few times. CDR3: CSARDNRVGTGELFF. The CDR3 DNA follows: TGCAGTGCTAGAGATAATAGGGTCGGAACCGGGGAGCTGTTTTTT. This chain joins TRBV20-1 and TRBJ2-2; no clear D gene. The CDR3 has 15 amino acids. CDR1 and CDR2 (germline): DFQATT, SNEGSKA (reference sequence). The germline V and J ends were trimmed by 0 bases and 5 bases, with 13 bases remaining between them.

This clonotype came up many times. The chain combines TRBV7-9 with TRBJ1-1; the D gene is possibly TRBD1 (5 bases). The ends were cut back, 1 base at V and 4 bases at J, with 13 bases in the middle. Germline CDR1 SEHNR, CDR2 FQNEAQ (reference sequence). The CDR3 is 15 residues long. The CDR3 loop is CASSLVQGDPTEAFF. The CDR3, as DNA: TGTGCCAGCAGCTTAGTTCAAGGGGACCCCACTGAAGCTTTCTTT.

This clonotype was recorded many times. This chain uses TRBV7-8 with TRBJ1-1; TRBD1 might be the D (6 bases). The V end lost 5 bases, the J end lost 1 base, and 14 bases lay between the germline ends. The CDR3 covers 15 residues. The V gene's germline CDR1 is SGHVS and CDR2 FQNEAQ. This CDR3 is CASSPGGARNTEAFF. The DNA for the CDR3 is TGTGCCAGCAGCCCGGGGGGGGCAAGGAACACTGAAGCTTTCTTT.

The CDR3 spells CASSYLKGYAGELFF. DNA for the CDR3: TGTGCCAGCAGTTACCTAAAGGGCTATGCCGGGGAGCTGTTTTTT. The genes are TRBV6-2 or TRBV6-3 and TRBJ2-2; the D is unclear. The CDR3 sequence is 15 residues long. CDR1 and CDR2 (germline): MNHEY, SVGEGT. V was pared by 2 bases and J by 6 bases, with 13 bases between.

There are a few counts of this clonotype. The chain carries TRBV4-1 and TRBJ2-2, with no clear D. There are 16 residues in the CDR3. Per germline, CDR1 MGHRA and CDR2 YSYEKL. The V and J ends lost 0 bases and 4 bases respectively, with 12 bases between them. CDR3 coding DNA: TGCGCCAGCAGCCAAGACCGGGTTTTAGCCACCGGGGAGCTGTTTTTT. This encodes CASSQDRVLATGELFF.

This clonotype came up a few times. The J gene is TRBJ1-2, the V gene TRBV28; tentative D call: TRBD1 (5 bases). Trimming stripped 7 bases from V and 1 base from J, with 22 bases between. Per the germline V gene, CDR1 is MDHEN and CDR2 is SYDVKM. The CDR3 contains 17 residues. As DNA, the CDR3 is TGTGCCAGCAACATATCCTCCGAGACAGTAAATAACTATGGCTACACCTTC. It codes for CASNISSETVNNYGYTF.

This chain joins TRBV6-8 and TRBJ1-2; D is unclear. CDR1 is MNHGY and CDR2 is SAAAGT in the germline V gene. This CDR3 has 14 residues. Trimming left V 3 bases short and J 4 bases short, with 12 bases between. The CDR3 loop reads CASSYMGDGYGYTF. The CDR3 nucleotides are TGTGCCAGCAGTTATATGGGCGACGGCTATGGCTACACCTTC.

The table lists this clonotype with a few counts. The chain carries TRBV7-9 and TRBJ2-1; D gene ambiguous. Germline lookup yields CDR1 SEHNR and CDR2 FQNEAQ (reference sequence). The CDR3 is 16 residues long. The ends were cut back, 0 bases at V and 3 bases at J, with 12 bases in the middle. The CDR3 nucleotides are TGTGCCAGCAGCTTAGCCGCCGTCTACTACTACAATGAGCAGTTCTTC. Its translation: CASSLAAVYYYNEQFF.

V is TRBV6-5 and J is TRBJ1-4; no firm D call. The CDR3 contains 12 residues. Germline lookup yields CDR1 MNHEY and CDR2 SVGAGI. V was clipped by 7 bases and J by 4 bases, with 7 bases between them. DNA of the CDR3: TGTGCCAGCACCGGAAATAATGAAAAACTGTTTTTT. Protein: CASTGNNEKLFF.

This clonotype appeared a few times. This rearrangement joins TRBV7-3 to TRBJ2-2; D is ambiguous. Looked up from germline, CDR1 is SGHTA and CDR2 is FQGTGA. The V gene lost 2 bases and the J gene lost 0 bases, with 16 bases spanning the gap. CDR3 size: 18 residues. CDR3 DNA: TGTGCCAGCAGCTTAGGACCGACGGCCACGGCGAACACCGGGGAGCTGTTTTTT. This codes for CASSLGPTATANTGELFF. The full variable domain, in which reference TRBV7-3 and TRBJ2-2 provide the parts outside the CDR3, is GAGVSQTPSNKVTEKGKYVELRCDPISGHTALYWYRQSLGQGPEFLIYFQGTGAADDSGLPNDRFFAVRPEGSVSTLKIQRTERGDSAVYLCASSLGPTATANTGELFFGEGSRLTVL.

A few counts support this clonotype. The chain couples TRBV7-2 to TRBJ1-2; TRBD1 aligns across 10 bases. Trimming took 3 bases from V and 4 from J; bases not matched to a gene: 5. The CDR3 is made up of 15 amino acids. Germline V gene lookup returns CDR1 SGHTA and CDR2 FQGNSA. The CDR3 spells CASSLLGQGTYGYTF. CDR3 DNA sequence: TGTGCCAGCAGCTTGCTGGGACAGGGGACCTATGGCTACACCTTC.

On this clonotype itself: A junction boundary mismatches the germline segment, possibly from a read error. The CDR3 sequence is CASSEELGTGNYGYTF. CDR3 bases: TGCGCCAGCAGCGAAGAACTGGGGACAGGGAACTATGGCTACACCTTC. This chain links TRBV4-1 with TRBJ1-2, with 9 bases that match TRBD1. The germline V gene has CDR1 MGHRA and CDR2 YSYEKL. CDR3 length equals 16 residues.

This chain joins TRBV5-1 and TRBJ1-2; D not certain. Between the trimmed V and J ends, which lost 4 bases and 0 bases, there was a span of 13 bases. The length of the CDR3 is 15 residues. Germline CDR1 is SGHRS and CDR2 is YFSETQ. CDR3 in amino acids: CASSLVGKANYGYTF. In DNA, the CDR3 is TGCGCCAGCAGCCTGGTCGGAAAAGCTAACTATGGCTACACCTTC.

This clonotype has more than one count but fewer than ten. The chain employs TRBV14 and TRBJ1-2, with TRBD1 identical over 7 bases. The CDR3 is made up of 12 amino acids. Germline trimming cut 4 bases from V and 7 bases from J; bases unmatched to any gene: 3. The germline V gene encodes CDR1 SGHDN and CDR2 FVKESK. CDR3 nucleotide sequence: TGTGCCAGCAGCCCAGGGGGTCCTGGCTACACCTTC. It yields the protein CASSPGGPGYTF. Full variable domain (outside the CDR3, taken from reference TRBV14 and TRBJ1-2): EAGVTQFPSHSVIEKGQTVTLRCDPISGHDNLYWYRRVMGKEIKFLLHFVKESKQDESGMPNNRFLAERTGGTYSTLKVQPAELEDSGVYFCASSPGGPGYTFGSGTRLTVV.

The rearrangement joins TRBV11-1 to TRBJ2-5; D gene uncertain. The V end was cut by 3 bases, the J end by 3 bases, with 5 bases between. The CDR3 has 12 residues. CDR1 SGHAT and CDR2 FQDESV come from the germline V gene (reference sequence). The CDR3 region has the DNA TGTGCCAGCAGCTTTTCAAAAGAGACCCAGTACTTC. Amino acids: CASSFSKETQYF.

This clonotype was seen repeatedly, ten times or more. The rearrangement joins TRBV7-6 to TRBJ2-3, with 9 positions matching TRBD2. There are 15 residues in the CDR3. Trimming removed 0 bases from V and 5 bases from J; junction bases left unmatched: 3. Germline CDR1 is SGHVS and CDR2 is FNYEAQ. CDR3 sequence: CASSLAAGGKDTQYF. The CDR3 region has the DNA TGTGCCAGCAGCTTAGCCGCGGGGGGGAAAGATACGCAGTATTTT.

The gene calls are TRBV7-9 and TRBJ1-1; the match to TRBD1 covers 8 bases. There are 15 residues in the CDR3. Germline V gene sequence: CDR1 SEHNR, CDR2 FQNEAQ (reference sequence). J was trimmed by 1 base and V by 3 bases; bases with no gene match: 4. The CDR3 region is CASSFSTGANTEAFF. The CDR3 nucleotides read TGTGCCAGCAGCTTTTCGACAGGGGCGAACACTGAAGCTTTCTTT.

In its sample, this clonotype was seen a few times. The genes are TRBV29-1 and TRBJ1-6, with 8 bases identical to TRBD1. The CDR3 covers 14 residues. The V and J ends lost 6 bases and 2 bases, in that order; junction bases with no gene match: 3. Germline CDR1 is SQVTM and CDR2 is ANQGSEA. CDR3 residues: CSVAQGAYNSPLHF. CDR3 in DNA: TGCAGCGTCGCACAGGGGGCCTATAATTCACCCCTCCACTTT.

This clonotype appeared a few times. This chain connects TRBV11-2 to TRBJ1-6; 7 nucleotides line up with TRBD1. The CDR3 loop spans 17 amino acids. J was trimmed by 9 bases and V by 2 bases; bases with no gene match: 13. The germline CDR1 and CDR2 sequences are SGHAT and FQNNGV. CDR3 nucleotides: TGTGCCAGCAGCTTAAGGGGGCCAGGGGTCGTAGCTTCACCCCTCCACTTT. Translating it yields CASSLRGPGVVASPLHF.

The chain employs TRBV11-2 and TRBJ2-7, with no clear D. This CDR3 contains 15 residues. The V end lost 1 base, the J end lost 2 bases, and 12 bases lay between the germline ends. Germline CDR1 and CDR2: SGHAT and FQNNGV. In DNA form, the CDR3 reads TGTGCCAGCAGCTTAGCCCTCCACAGTGCCTACGAGCAGTACGTC. This translates into CASSLALHSAYEQYV.

The chain is built from TRBV4-1 and TRBJ1-6; D gene ambiguous. The V gene lost 1 base and the J gene lost 6 bases, with 7 bases spanning the gap. Per the germline V gene, CDR1 is MGHRA and CDR2 is YSYEKL. The CDR3 is made up of 14 amino acids. CDR3 region: CASSQAPGNSPLHF. Here the CDR3 DNA reads TGCGCCAGCAGCCAAGCCCCTGGTAATTCACCCCTCCACTTT.